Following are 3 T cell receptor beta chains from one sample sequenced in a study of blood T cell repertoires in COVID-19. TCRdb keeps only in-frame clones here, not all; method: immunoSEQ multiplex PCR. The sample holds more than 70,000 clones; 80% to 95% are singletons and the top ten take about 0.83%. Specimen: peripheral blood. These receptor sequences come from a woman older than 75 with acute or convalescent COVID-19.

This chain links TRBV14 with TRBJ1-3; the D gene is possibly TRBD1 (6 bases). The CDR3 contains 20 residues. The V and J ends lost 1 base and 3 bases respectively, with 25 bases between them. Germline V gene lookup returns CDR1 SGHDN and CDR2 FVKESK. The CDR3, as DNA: TGTGCCAGCAGCCAAGGAGGGGCAGGGGACGAACCTCTGTATGGAAACACCATATATTTT. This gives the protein CASSQGGAGDEPLYGNTIYF.

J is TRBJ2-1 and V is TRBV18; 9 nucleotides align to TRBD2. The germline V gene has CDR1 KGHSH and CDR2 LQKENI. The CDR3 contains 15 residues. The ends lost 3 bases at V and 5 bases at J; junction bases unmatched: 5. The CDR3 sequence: CASSPSAGGNNEQFF. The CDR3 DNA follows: TGTGCCAGCTCACCGTCGGCGGGAGGGAACAATGAGCAGTTCTTC. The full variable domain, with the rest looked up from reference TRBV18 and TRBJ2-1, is NAGVMQNPRHLVRRRGQEARLRCSPMKGHSHVYWYRQLPEEGLKFMVYLQKENIIDESGMPKERFSAEFPKEGPSILRIQQVVRGDSAAYFCASSPSAGGNNEQFFGPGTRLTVL.

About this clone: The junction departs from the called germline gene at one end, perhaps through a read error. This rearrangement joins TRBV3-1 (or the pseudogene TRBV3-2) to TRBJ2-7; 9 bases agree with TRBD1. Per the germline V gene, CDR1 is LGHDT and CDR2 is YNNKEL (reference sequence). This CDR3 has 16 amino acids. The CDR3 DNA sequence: TGTGCCAGCAGCTTACTGACGGGACAGGGATTGAACGAGCAGTGCTTC. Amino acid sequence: CASSLLTGQGLNEQCF.